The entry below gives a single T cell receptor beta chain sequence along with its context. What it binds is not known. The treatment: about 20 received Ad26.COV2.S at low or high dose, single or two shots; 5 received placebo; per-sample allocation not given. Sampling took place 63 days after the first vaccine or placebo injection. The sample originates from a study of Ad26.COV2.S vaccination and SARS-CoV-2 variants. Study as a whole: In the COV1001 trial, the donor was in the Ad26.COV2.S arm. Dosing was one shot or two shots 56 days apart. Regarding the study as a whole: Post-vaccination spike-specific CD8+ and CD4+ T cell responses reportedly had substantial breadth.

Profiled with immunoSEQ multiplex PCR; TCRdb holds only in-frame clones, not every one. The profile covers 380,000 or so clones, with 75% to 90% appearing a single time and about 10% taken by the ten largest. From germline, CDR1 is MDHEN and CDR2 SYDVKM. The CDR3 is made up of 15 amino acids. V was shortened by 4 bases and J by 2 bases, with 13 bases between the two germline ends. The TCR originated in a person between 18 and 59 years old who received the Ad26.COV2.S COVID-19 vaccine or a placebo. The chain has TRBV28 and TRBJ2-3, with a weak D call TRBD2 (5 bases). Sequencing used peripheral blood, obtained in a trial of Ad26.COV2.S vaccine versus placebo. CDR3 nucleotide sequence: TGTGCCAGCAGTTACAATAAACGGGACACAGATACGCAGTATTTT. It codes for CASSYNKRDTDTQYF. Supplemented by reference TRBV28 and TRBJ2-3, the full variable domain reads DVKVTQSSRYLVKRTGEKVFLECVQDMDHENMFWYRQDPGLGLRLIYFSYDVKMKEKGDIPEGYSVSREKKERFSLILESASTNQTSMYLCASSYNKRDTDTQYFGPGTRLTVL.